This entry lists 8 T cell receptor beta chains sequenced from one sample in a study of blood T cell repertoires in COVID-19. TCRdb's table, derived via immunoSEQ multiplex PCR, lists solely in-frame clones and lacks some. Altogether 300,000 to 400,000 clones are present, over 70% being singletons, with the ten largest covering around 6%. Sequenced material: peripheral blood. The receptors shown here come from a woman aged 50 to 60 with COVID-19, enrolled during active disease.

The chain combines TRBV6-2 or TRBV6-3 with TRBJ1-3, with TRBD1 identical over 7 bases. CDR1 and CDR2 (germline): MNHEY, SVGEGT. V trimming: 0 bases; J trimming: 4 bases; junction bases outside the gene matches: 0. This CDR3 comprises 14 residues. The chain's CDR3 is CASSYSDRGNTIYF. CDR3 DNA: TGTGCCAGCAGTTACTCGGACAGGGGAAACACCATATATTTT.

This clone was counted once. The J gene is TRBJ2-5, the V gene TRBV6-6; D gene uncertain. The CDR3 consists of 14 residues. Germline V CDR1 and CDR2: MNHNY, SVGAGI (reference sequence). V lost 2 bases and J lost 5, with 12 bases in between. CDR3 sequence reads: CASSYDRSRETQYF. CDR3 DNA sequence: TGTGCCAGCAGTTACGACCGCTCGCGGGAGACCCAGTACTTC.

The chain has TRBV5-1 and TRBJ2-7; the D gene is possibly TRBD2 (6 bases). Germline V gene data show CDR1 as SGHRS and CDR2 as YFSETQ. V was pared by 6 bases and J by 4 bases, with 14 bases between. There are 13 residues in the CDR3. CDR3 loop: CASNSGRGYEQYF. For the CDR3, the DNA is TGCGCCAGCAATTCCGGGAGAGGGTACGAGCAGTACTTC.

The chain combines TRBV7-7 with TRBJ2-5, with TRBD1 matching 7 bases. Germline trimming cut 0 bases from V and 2 bases from J; bases unmatched to any gene: 6. The CDR3 is made up of 16 amino acids. Germline CDR1 reads SSHAT; CDR2 reads FNYEAQ (reference sequence). The CDR3 region has the DNA TGTGCCAGCAGCTTAGCGCTGGGACAGCATCAAGAGACCCAGTACTTC. Residues: CASSLALGQHQETQYF.

The rearrangement joins TRBV5-1 to TRBJ2-1, with a weak D call TRBD2 (5 bases). Trimming left V 4 bases short and J 3 bases short, with 14 bases between. The CDR3 spans 15 residues. CDR1 SGHRS and CDR2 YFSETQ come from the germline V gene. CDR3 in DNA: TGCGCCAGCAGCACCCTTTCCGGGGACTACAATGAGCAGTTCTTC. Its translation: CASSTLSGDYNEQFF.

The chain links TRBV4-1 to TRBJ2-7, with a tentative D call TRBD1 (5 bases). With 4 bases removed from V and 2 bases from J, the gap between germline ends came to 18 bases. The CDR3 contains 16 residues. Per germline, CDR1 MGHRA and CDR2 YSYEKL. In nucleotides, the CDR3 is TGCGCCAGCAGCCTCGACGTAGGCCAGGGCCCCTACGAGCAGTACTTC. It specifies CASSLDVGQGPYEQYF.

This clone was found a few times. V usage is TRBV7-9 and J usage is TRBJ1-1, with D tentatively TRBD1 (6 bases). Trimming pared 5 bases from V and 0 bases from J, leaving 10 bases between. Per the germline V gene, CDR1 is SEHNR and CDR2 is FQNEAQ (reference sequence). This CDR3 is built from 14 residues. DNA of the CDR3: TGTGCCAGCAGCCCGGGGACACTGAACACTGAAGCTTTCTTT. As protein: CASSPGTLNTEAFF.

This sequence joins TRBV27 and TRBJ2-1, with TRBD2 matching over 7 bases. The length of the CDR3 is 15 residues. Per the germline V gene, CDR1 is MNHEY and CDR2 is SMNVEV (reference sequence). V dropped 10 bases and J dropped 4; count of bases not matched to a gene: 13. The CDR3 reads CATSSWRETYNEQFF. CDR3 DNA: TGTGCCACCTCCTCGTGGCGGGAGACATACAATGAGCAGTTCTTC.